Listed here are 27 T cell receptor beta chains from one sample, sequenced in a study of blood T cells in healthy people across ages. PCR was performed a second time for about 6 to 12 cycles using a sample-barcoded 5' primer and a J-beta primer mix. Via MiXCR, TCRdb re-called the 5' RACE reads, giving one row per CDR3 protein. The sample lists roughly 800,000 distinct CDR3 sequences, about 37% occurring once. The sequenced sample was blood. The origin of the receptors is a man between 18 and 29 years old in good health.

The chain employs TRBV12-3 or TRBV12-4 and TRBJ1-2, with no clear D. The CDR3 extends over 14 amino acids. Deletions cut 6 bases from V and 2 bases from J, with 13 bases between. The CDR3 region is CASRPGVLNYGYTF. CDR3 sequence (DNA): TGTGCCAGCAGACCGGGAGTACTCAACTATGGCTACACCTTC.

This clonotype was counted ten times or more. The CDR3, as DNA: TGTGCCAGCAGTTACAGGGGGTCCTACAATGAGCAGTTCTTC. This codes for CASSYRGSYNEQFF. V usage is TRBV6-2 or TRBV6-3 and J usage is TRBJ2-1; D perhaps matches TRBD1 (6 bases). The V and J ends lost 2 bases and 1 base respectively, with 6 bases between them. The V gene's germline CDR1 is MNHEY and CDR2 SVGEGT. The CDR3 length is 14 residues.

This rearrangement joins TRBV2 to TRBJ2-2; 8 nucleotides line up with TRBD1. Germline V CDR1 and CDR2: SNHLY, FYNNEI. With 4 bases clipped from V and 4 bases from J, the junction kept 2 bases outside the gene matches. The CDR3 length is 14 residues. The CDR3 here is CASSGQGATGELFF. The CDR3 bases are TGTGCCAGCAGTGGGCAGGGGGCCACCGGGGAGCTGTTTTTT.

The chain joins TRBV5-6 to TRBJ2-1; 9 bases align to TRBD1. V was pared by 5 bases and J by 7 bases, with 10 bases of the junction left unmatched. The CDR3 has 15 amino acids. Germline V gene lookup returns CDR1 SGHDT and CDR2 YYEEEE. CDR3 in amino acids: CASRGGTGIVNEQFF. CDR3 DNA: TGTGCCAGCAGGGGCGGGACAGGGATAGTAAATGAGCAGTTCTTC.

In this sample, this clonotype turned up many times. The chain carries TRBV10-3 and TRBJ2-3, with 8 positions matching TRBD2. Germline V CDR1 and CDR2: ENHRY, SYGVKD. V was pared by 8 bases and J by 3 bases, with 10 bases of the junction left unmatched. This CDR3 has 15 residues. The CDR3, as DNA: TGTGCCATCTCAGGGGCCGGGACTAGAACAGATACGCAGTATTTT. It encodes CAISGAGTRTDTQYF.

This clonotype appeared a few times. This may be a read error: a much more frequent sequence differs by one nucleotide. V and J are TRBV20-1 and TRBJ2-7, with a weak D call TRBD1 (5 bases). V was clipped by 0 bases and J by 10 bases, with 19 bases between them. Germline V gene sequence: CDR1 DFQATT, CDR2 SNEGSKA (reference sequence). The CDR3 consists of 14 residues. CDR3 coding DNA: TGCAGTGCTAGAGATGTGAGACAGCATAGTACCCAGTACTTC. It translates to CSARDVRQHSTQYF.

There are many counts of this clonotype. The chain uses TRBV7-2 and TRBJ1-2; perhaps TRBD1 as D (6 bases). Germline CDR1 is SGHTA and CDR2 is FQGNSA. The germline V and J ends were trimmed by 5 bases and 8 bases, with 15 bases remaining between them. This CDR3 region has 13 residues. CDR3 protein: CASSPTGNKGYTF. CDR3 nucleotides: TGTGCCAGCAGCCCAACAGGGAACAAAGGCTACACCTTC.

This clonotype has more than one count but fewer than ten. DNA for the CDR3: TGTGCCAGCAGTTCACACACCCCGGGTAATGAGCAGTTCTTC. Translation: CASSSHTPGNEQFF. The rearrangement uses TRBV12-3 or TRBV12-4 and TRBJ2-1; D unresolved. Trimming left V 4 bases short and J 7 bases short, with 14 bases between. This CDR3 is built from 14 residues.

A few counts support this clonotype. The gene calls are TRBV28 and TRBJ1-1; D unresolved. Looked up from germline, CDR1 is MDHEN and CDR2 is SYDVKM. V was clipped by 5 bases and J by 3 bases, with 7 bases between them. This CDR3 has 12 residues. The chain's CDR3 is CASSPPYTEAFF. Here the CDR3 DNA reads TGTGCCAGCAGTCCGCCTTACACTGAAGCTTTCTTT.

This rearrangement joins TRBV4-1 to TRBJ1-2, with TRBD1 identical over 7 bases. V trimming: 1 base; J trimming: 8 bases; junction bases outside the gene matches: 10. Germline lookup yields CDR1 MGHRA and CDR2 YSYEKL. The CDR3 loop spans 15 amino acids. CDR3 nucleotide sequence: TGCGCCAGCAGCCAAGGAACAGGGGCACAGGGCGGCTACACCTTC. The encoded protein is CASSQGTGAQGGYTF.

Concerning this clonotype: This may stem from a read error, because a much larger clone lies one nucleotide away. The chain recombines TRBV15 with TRBJ2-5; possible D gene TRBD1, 6 bases. V gave up 1 base and J gave up 11 bases, with 26 bases separating them. This CDR3 has 17 amino acids. CDR1 LNHNV and CDR2 YYDKDF come from the germline V gene (reference sequence). The CDR3 loop is CATSRGSGPSRDNEQYF. The CDR3 region has the DNA TGTGCCACCAGCAGAGGTTCGGGGCCGTCGAGGGACAATGAGCAGTACTTC.

The chain combines TRBV29-1 with TRBJ1-4, with D uncertain. The CDR3 consists of 11 residues. Per germline, CDR1 SQVTM and CDR2 ANQGSEA. V was pared by 4 bases and J by 3 bases, with 3 bases between. CDR3 coding DNA: TGCAGCGTTGCAGCTAATGAAAAACTGTTTTTT. Residues: CSVAANEKLFF.

CDR3 in amino acids: CATRRTRSYEQYF. The CDR3 nucleotides read TGTGCCACCCGTAGGACACGCTCCTACGAGCAGTACTTC. The chain recombines TRBV24-1 with TRBJ2-7, with TRBD1 as a possible D gene (5 bases). CDR3 size: 13 residues. The V end lost 9 bases, the J end lost 0 bases, and 11 bases lay between the germline ends. The germline CDR1 and CDR2 sequences are KGHDR and SFDVKD.

The chain links TRBV6-2 or TRBV6-3 to TRBJ2-3; unclear D gene. Trimming took 4 bases from V and 5 from J, leaving 13 bases between them. The germline V gene encodes CDR1 MNHEY and CDR2 SVGEGT. This CDR3 contains 14 residues. CDR3 in amino acids: CASSFVATQDTQYF. In nucleotides, the CDR3 is TGTGCCAGCAGTTTCGTAGCAACCCAAGATACGCAGTATTTT.

This clonotype has ten or more counts. V gene TRBV6-5 combines with J gene TRBJ2-1; 10 bases line up with TRBD1. Germline V lookup: CDR1 MNHEY, CDR2 SVGAGI. The V and J ends lost 2 bases and 7 bases, in that order; junction bases with no gene match: 5. CDR3 length equals 15 residues. The chain's CDR3 is CASSYRDRGGNEQFF. DNA of the CDR3: TGTGCCAGCAGTTACAGGGACAGGGGTGGGAATGAGCAGTTCTTC.

The genes are TRBV12-3 or TRBV12-4 and TRBJ1-2; unclear D gene. The CDR3 totals 13 residues. For the CDR3, the DNA is TGTGCACTCACCCCGGGAGACGGGCATGGCTACACCTTC. Amino acid sequence: CALTPGDGHGYTF.

J is TRBJ2-7 and V is TRBV29-1; D assignment may be TRBD1 or TRBD2 (6 bases each). The germline CDR1 and CDR2 sequences are SQVTM and ANQGSEA. The V end lost 6 bases, the J end lost 7 bases, and 25 bases lay between the germline ends. The length of the CDR3 is 15 residues. CDR3 sequence (DNA): TGCAGCGTAGACCCTAACGGGGGCTCCTACAATGAGCAGTACTTC. Amino acids: CSVDPNGGSYNEQYF.

Ten or more counts support this clonotype. The rearrangement links TRBV7-9 to TRBJ2-7; weak D call: TRBD1 (5 bases). Germline CDR1 SEHNR, CDR2 FQNEAQ (reference sequence). Trimming left V 5 bases short and J 1 base short, with 9 bases between. The length of the CDR3 is 13 residues. Written as DNA, the CDR3 is TGTGCCAGCAGCACGCAGGGTTCCTACGAGCAGTACTTC. Its protein product is CASSTQGSYEQYF.

This clonotype was observed once. The rearrangement uses TRBV12-3 or TRBV12-4 and TRBJ2-3; 13 bases agree with TRBD2. This CDR3 is built from 19 residues. The V gene end was trimmed by 6 bases and the J gene end by 4 bases; junction bases not matched to a gene: 16. CDR3: CASRYRTGTSGVSADTQYF. CDR3 nucleotide sequence: TGTGCCAGCAGATACCGTACCGGGACTAGCGGGGTAAGCGCAGATACGCAGTATTTT.

This clonotype was seen only once. This chain connects TRBV4-3 to TRBJ1-6; 8 bases match TRBD1. Germline V gene sequence: CDR1 LGHNA, CDR2 YSLEER. This CDR3 contains 15 residues. J was trimmed by 5 bases and V by 2 bases; bases with no gene match: 2. The CDR3 nucleotides read TGCGCCAGCAGCCAACAGGGGGCCAATAATTCACCCCTCCACTTT. Protein sequence: CASSQQGANNSPLHF.

The V and J genes are TRBV3-1 and TRBJ2-4, with a possible D match to TRBD1 (5 bases). The better agreement between TRBJ2-7 and the DNA end casts doubt on the J call. The germline V gene encodes CDR1 LGHDT and CDR2 YNNKEL (reference sequence). The CDR3 sequence is 14 residues long. The DNA of the CDR3 is TGTGCCAGCAGCCTATCCATACAGGCTTACGAGCAGTACTTC. It encodes CASSLSIQAYEQYF.

This chain joins TRBV27 and TRBJ2-3; D is unresolved. This CDR3 contains 14 residues. The germline V gene has CDR1 MNHEY and CDR2 SMNVEV (reference sequence). The V gene lost 0 bases and the J gene lost 4 bases, with 8 bases spanning the gap. The CDR3 here is CASSLSTGPDTQYF. The CDR3 DNA sequence: TGTGCCAGCAGTTTATCGACGGGTCCAGATACGCAGTATTTT.

The chain carries TRBV6-2 or TRBV6-3 and TRBJ1-2, with 7 bases lining up with TRBD1. CDR3 length: 13 amino acids. Germline CDR1 reads MNHEY; CDR2 reads SVGEGT. J lost 7 bases, V lost 0 bases, and 2 bases had no gene match. Here the CDR3 reads CASSYSTGIGYTF. CDR3 DNA sequence: TGTGCCAGCAGTTACTCGACAGGGATTGGCTACACCTTC.

The chain joins TRBV20-1 to TRBJ1-2; D is possibly TRBD1 (6 bases). V lost 4 bases and J lost 0, with 12 bases in between. Germline V gene sequence: CDR1 DFQATT, CDR2 SNEGSKA (reference sequence). The CDR3 is made up of 14 amino acids. In nucleotides, the CDR3 is TGCAGTGCTAACCGACAGGCTCCTAACTATGGCTACACCTTC. This gives the protein CSANRQAPNYGYTF.

Of note for this clonotype: The junction shows a germline mismatch at one end, possibly a read error. The genes are TRBV20-1 and TRBJ2-1, with 9 bases fitting TRBD1. The assigned J gene may be wrong: the sequence end matches TRBJ2-7 better. This CDR3 has 13 residues. Germline V gene data show CDR1 as DFQATT and CDR2 as SNEGSKA (reference sequence). The CDR3 coding sequence is TGCGGTGCGGACGGGACAGGGAACTACGAGCAGTACTTC. Amino acid sequence: CGADGTGNYEQYF.

This clonotype appeared a few times. The rearrangement joins TRBV6-2 or TRBV6-3 to TRBJ2-2; no firm D call. Germline V gene data show CDR1 as MNHEY and CDR2 as SVGEGT. This CDR3 is 15 amino acids long. V lost 3 bases and J 4 bases, leaving 12 bases between the germline ends. The CDR3 loop reads CASSYEQKATGELFF. In DNA, the CDR3 is TGTGCCAGCAGTTATGAGCAGAAGGCCACCGGGGAGCTGTTTTTT.

The CDR3 DNA reads TGCGCCAGCAGCCAAGATACAGGCCGCAAGGAGCAGTACTTC. It codes for CASSQDTGRKEQYF. The chain employs TRBV4-3 and TRBJ2-5; the D gene is possibly TRBD1 (5 bases). V lost 0 bases to trimming and J lost 11 bases, with 16 bases between them. The CDR3 has 14 amino acids. Germline V lookup: CDR1 LGHNA, CDR2 YSLEER.